This TCR beta chain was observed in a study of identical twins' blood T cells. Looked up from germline, CDR1 is SGHVS and CDR2 is FQNEAQ. The CDR3 runs to 15 residues. V was clipped by 5 bases and J by 10 bases; unmatched bases: 16. Libraries were made from RNA as TCR cDNA, using a modified protocol. Sample barcodes were added at both library ends during cDNA synthesis. MiXCR, run by TCRdb on the 5' RACE reads, gives a single entry per CDR3 protein. The data show roughly 380,000 distinct CDR3 sequences, more than 25% seen once. This clonotype appeared a single time. The chain has TRBV7-8 and TRBJ1-1; TRBD1 matches at 7 bases. Sequencing was done on a sample of PBMCs. The sequence was collected from a woman between 18 and 50 years old in good health. CDR3 bases: TGTGCCAGCAGCGGTGAAAGGGGGCGCGGTAGTTTAGCTTTCTTT. Protein sequence: CASSGERGRGSLAFF.